This T cell receptor beta chain was obtained from a study of shared clonotypes between healthy human individuals (dated by TCRdb to the early 2020s). Study-wide context: Two women and three men aged 18 to 49 years were included in the cohort. Per donor, leukapheresis produced somewhere between about 0.94 and 9 billion PBMCs. Blood TCR repertoires of five healthy adults were deeply sequenced to estimate repertoire size and the extent of clonotype sharing between individuals. To increase sequencing depth and limit assay-specific biases, TCR repertoire library preparation and sequencing were carried out by different laboratories using diverse techniques. The paper's findings and limits, for the study overall: Pairwise subsampling indicated that sequencing depth was expected to affect the degree of clonotype sharing among donors. Because the study included only a small number of donors, the genetic and exposure-history diversity represented was limited. Sampling was restricted to blood, and TCR repertoires in tissues likely differ from the TCR repertoires found in blood.

The donors were healthy, HIV-negative adults who had no recently reported acute infections or vaccinations. Only Caucasian adults living in Nashville, Tennessee, USA were represented among the donors. For unsorted samples, tens of millions of PBMCs were counted, and genomic DNA was extracted using the QIAamp DNA Blood Mini kit. Blood was obtained by leukapheresis, after which PBMCs were separated by Ficoll-Histopaque density gradient centrifugation and cryopreserved in liquid nitrogen vapor phase. CDR1 and CDR2, per the germline V gene, are MDHEN and SYDVKM. Trimming accounts for 1 base at V and 8 bases at J, while the number of junction bases matched to no gene is 6. The CDR3, from cysteine to phenylalanine, totals 14 residues. The entry retains the CDR3 DNA only, 42 bases that are in frame from base 1. In this sample, this clone turned up once. Its antigen specificity is not known. No much larger clone exists at a distance of one base, and base qualities are not known.

Using the deep immunoSEQ assay, TCR CDR3 regions were amplified from genomic DNA by multiplex PCR. For each cell subset, the extracted genomic DNA was distributed evenly across all wells of several immunoSEQ 96-well plates, and each plate served as one replicate. For unsorted PBMC, about 0.3 ug genomic DNA, equal to 30,000 or so T cell genomes, was loaded into each replicate PCR. Ten immunoSEQ deep assay plates were used to sequence unsorted PBMC genomic DNA. Purified libraries were measured with a Qubit 3.0 fluorometer, size-checked on a Bioanalyzer 2100, and measured again with the KAPA Library Quantification kit. Every immunoSEQ 96-well plate was sequenced on a dedicated single-read 150-cycle Illumina NextSeq 550 flow cell. In the original analysis: Because only junctional sequences without quality scores were contained in the immunoSEQ output, filtering matching that applied to full-length reads could not be performed. To assign V/J genes and CDR3, sequences were annotated against IMGT germline references using PyIR, a Python wrapper for IgBLAST v1.9. Reads were removed for weak V/J assignments (E-value above 1e-6), missing CDR3, stop codons, out-of-frame junctions, or ambiguous translated residues. V3J clonotypes were defined by identical inferred V gene, J gene, and CDR3 amino acid sequence. Percentage overlap between repertoires was computed as shared unique clonotypes divided by the size of the smaller repertoire. Repertoire richness was assessed with RTK rarefaction, the Chao1 estimator, and Recon v2.1 estimates of unobserved clonotypes. In its TCRdb copy, this immuneACCESS table keeps in-frame sequences only and misses some clones. Where compared with another copy, unresolved V genes explain less than half of these, and the others have no known cause. The V and J calls and clone size come from that table; D and trimming were worked out from the DNA. This sample holds hundreds of thousands of clones; 70% to 80% were observed only once. Around 13% of the sample is held by the ten biggest clonotypes.

Sequencing input: PBMCs. This clonotype was sampled from a woman in her 40s in good health. Some clones in this sample may be carry-over from other donors' samples. The rearrangement combines TRBV28 with TRBJ1-2; 8 bases in between match TRBD1. The CDR3 in this case is CASSLFDRGGGYTF. The DNA reads TGTGCCAGCAGTTTATTTGACAGGGGAGGAGGCTACACCTTC.